This record covers a single T cell receptor (beta chain). CD45RO negativity and positive selection for CCR7 defined naive CD8 cells, a population that excluded terminally differentiated effector memory CD45RA+ cells. Germline lookup yields CDR1 SEHNR and CDR2 FQNEAQ (reference sequence). CDR3 length: 13 residues. V lost 1 base to trimming and J lost 7 bases, with 10 bases between them. These data originate in a study of shared clonotypes between healthy human individuals. Using immunoSEQ multiplex PCR, the repertoire was profiled, and TCRdb retains in-frame clones only, with some absent. Here the sample spans 2 million to 2.5 million clones, around 93% being singletons.

The TCR sequence derives from a man aged 18 to 30 in good health. Some clones in this sample may be carry-over from other donors' samples. V is TRBV7-9 and J is TRBJ1-1, with D unresolved. Specimen: naive CD8+ T cells from PBMCs. The CDR3 bases are TGTGCCAGCAGCTTAGAGGAGGACTATGAAGCTTTCTTT. Its translation: CASSLEEDYEAFF. The whole variable domain, filled in from reference TRBV7-9 and TRBJ1-1, reads DTGVSQNPRHKITKRGQNVTFRCDPISEHNRLYWYRQTLGQGPEFLTYFQNEAQLEKSRLLSDRFSAERPKGSFSTLEIQRTEQGDSAMYLCASSLEEDYEAFFGQGTRLTVV.